A selection of T cell receptor beta chains follows, all from one sample in a study of blood T cell repertoires in COVID-19. Produced via immunoSEQ multiplex PCR; TCRdb's table is partial and in-frame only. The sample contains about 130,000 clones, about nine tenths of which appear only once. Sequencing was carried out using peripheral blood. Every receptor here comes from a man aged 45 to 65 with acute or convalescent COVID-19. Both conserved end residues are part of each CDR3. Each record gives: V gene, D gene, clone size, CDR3 length, J gene, CDR3 protein, CDR3 DNA. A D gene is named only where the DNA matches it firmly. Only some rows state a clone size, as once, few, many or a class for expanded clones.

>TRBV7-2|TRBD2|few|16|TRBJ2-3
CASSLVGTSFSDTQYF
TGTGCCAGCAGCTTAGTTGGGACTAGTTTTTCAGATACGCAGTATTTT
>TRBV19|TRBD2|once|14|TRBJ2-7
CASSLASGGYEQYF
TGTGCCAGTAGTCTAGCTAGCGGGGGCTACGAGCAGTACTTC
>TRBV5-1|TRBD1|.|15|TRBJ1-2
CASSLYGQGNYGYTF
TGCGCCAGCAGCTTGTACGGACAGGGGAATTATGGCTACACCTTC
>TRBV28|.|.|16|TRBJ1-5
CASSLIRLRGNQPQHF
TGTGCCAGCAGTTTAATTAGGCTACGGGGCAATCAGCCCCAGCATTTT
>TRBV12-3/TRBV12-4|.|.|13|TRBJ2-1
CASSLLVSGEQFF
TGTGCCAGCAGTTTATTAGTATCCGGTGAGCAGTTCTTC
>TRBV18|.|.|15|TRBJ1-2
CASSRQQGVEYGYTF
TGTGCCAGCTCACGTCAACAAGGGGTCGAGTATGGCTACACCTTC
>TRBV19|.|.|16|TRBJ1-2
CASSIDLRGRNYGYTF
TGTGCCAGTAGTATAGATCTACGAGGTAGGAACTATGGCTACACCTTC
>TRBV6-5|TRBD1|.|14|TRBJ1-5
CASSPGTGLGPQHF
TGTGCCAGCAGTCCCGGGACAGGGCTCGGGCCCCAGCATTTT
>TRBV19|TRBD1|.|23|TRBJ2-6
CASSRFVSGQGRNYGAGANVLTF
TGTGCCAGTAGTAGGTTTGTGAGCGGACAGGGGCGAAATTATGGTGCTGGGGCCAACGTCCTGACTTTC
>TRBV11-2|.|.|14|TRBJ2-7
CASSLSTNGYEQYF
TGTGCCAGCAGCTTATCGACAAACGGCTACGAGCAGTACTTC
>TRBV5-5|TRBD1|.|13|TRBJ1-1
CAGRRGANTEAFF
TGTGCCGGACGCAGGGGGGCGAACACTGAAGCTTTCTTT
>TRBV7-3|.|.|14|TRBJ1-1
CASSLNAGTTEAFF
TGTGCCAGCAGCTTAAACGCGGGGACCACTGAAGCTTTCTTT
>TRBV28|TRBD1|.|13|TRBJ1-2
CASSSTGGDGYTF
TGTGCCAGCAGTTCGACAGGGGGCGATGGCTACACCTTC
>TRBV4-1|.|.|15|TRBJ2-3
CASSQDPVSTDTQYF
TGCGCCAGCAGCCAAGATCCAGTGAGCACAGATACGCAGTATTTT
>TRBV11-3|.|.|17|TRBJ2-5
CASSLEGRQVGQETQYF
TGTGCCAGCAGCTTAGAGGGTCGGCAGGTAGGCCAAGAGACCCAGTACTTC
>TRBV15|.|.|15|TRBJ2-7
CATSREDSSIPEQYF
TGTGCCACCAGCAGAGAGGACTCCTCGATCCCCGAGCAGTACTTC
>TRBV13|.|.|16|TRBJ2-3
CASSLGGPGPTDTQYF
TGTGCCAGCAGCTTAGGGGGCCCTGGCCCCACAGATACGCAGTATTTT
>TRBV6-2/TRBV6-3|.|.|12|TRBJ2-7
CASSLAESEQYF
TGTGCCAGCAGTTTAGCGGAAAGCGAGCAGTACTTC
>TRBV3-1/TRBV3-2|TRBD2|.|15|TRBJ2-5
CASSQAGTSKETQYF
TGTGCCAGCAGCCAAGCAGGGACTAGCAAAGAGACCCAGTACTTC
>TRBV11-1|TRBD2|.|14|TRBJ2-4
CASSLSGRGDIQYF
TGTGCCAGCAGCTTAAGCGGGAGAGGGGACATTCAGTACTTC
>TRBV29-1|.|.|13|TRBJ1-4
CSVAYGPNEKLFF
TGCAGCGTTGCTTACGGTCCTAATGAAAAACTGTTTTTT
>TRBV5-8|.|.|14|TRBJ1-2
CASSLKGVGYGYTF
TGTGCCAGCAGCTTGAAAGGGGTCGGGTATGGCTACACCTTC
>TRBV6-5|.|.|11|TRBJ1-1
CASIRGTEAFF
TGTGCCAGCATCAGGGGCACTGAAGCTTTCTTT
>TRBV18|.|once|16|TRBJ2-5
CASSPRRGENQETQYF
TGTGCCAGCTCACCCCGAAGAGGAGAGAACCAAGAGACCCAGTACTTC
>TRBV5-4|.|few|14|TRBJ2-3
CASSWDSSTDTQYF
TGTGCCAGCAGCTGGGACTCTAGCACAGATACGCAGTATTTT
>TRBV7-6|TRBD2|.|14|TRBJ2-7
CASSQPGGSYEQYF
TGTGCCAGCAGCCAACCGGGAGGCTCGTACGAGCAGTACTTC
>TRBV2|TRBD2|.|15|TRBJ2-1
CASSNSGGAANEQFF
TGTGCCAGCAGTAATAGCGGGGGGGCGGCAAATGAGCAGTTCTTC
>TRBV23-1|TRBD1|few|16|TRBJ2-7
CASSQHRGERSYEQYF
TGCGCCAGCAGTCAACACAGGGGAGAGCGCTCCTACGAGCAGTACTTC
>TRBV9|TRBD2|once|16|TRBJ2-5
CASSVVGGYSQETQYF
TGTGCCAGCAGCGTGGTGGGGGGGTACAGTCAAGAGACCCAGTACTTC
>TRBV5-1|.|.|16|TRBJ1-3
CASSLGQLISGNTIYF
TGCGCCAGCAGCCTCGGACAGCTGATCTCTGGAAACACCATATATTTT
>TRBV7-9|TRBD1|.|16|TRBJ1-1
CASSSSPGTGDTEAFF
TGTGCCAGCAGCTCCTCCCCCGGGACAGGTGACACTGAAGCTTTCTTT
>TRBV30|.|few|13|TRBJ1-3
CAWSVRARDTIYF
TGTGCCTGGAGTGTGAGGGCAAGGGACACCATATATTTT
>TRBV3-1/TRBV3-2|TRBD1|.|15|TRBJ1-1
CASSLRTGSNTEAFF
TGTGCCAGCAGCCTCAGGACAGGGTCGAACACTGAAGCTTTCTTT
>TRBV5-1|TRBD1|.|16|TRBJ1-4
CASSLRQGGSNEKLFF
TGCGCCAGCAGTTTGCGACAGGGCGGCTCTAATGAAAAACTGTTTTTT
>TRBV14|TRBD1|.|15|TRBJ1-6
CASSPTTGRNSPLHF
TGTGCCAGCAGCCCGACGACAGGGCGGAATTCACCCCTCCACTTT